This T cell receptor beta chain was captured in a study of blood T cell repertoires in COVID-19. As originally analysed: By means of reference gene primer amplification, nucleated cell counts were estimated. Only in-frame clones appear in the TCRdb table, and some are missing; sequencing was by immunoSEQ multiplex PCR. Clone size and the V and J calls come from that table; the DNA yielded D and trimming. The sample contains 380,000 or so clones, 80% to 90% of which appear only once. This CDR3 comprises 13 residues. Germline CDR1 MDHEN, CDR2 SYDVKM. The V gene lost 6 bases and the J gene lost 2 bases, with 11 bases spanning the gap.

Sequenced input: peripheral blood. The chain carries TRBV28 and TRBJ2-7, with a possible D match to TRBD2 (5 bases). This sequence originates from a man in his forties with acute or convalescent COVID-19. CDR3: CASRGLNAYEQYF. The CDR3 DNA follows: TGTGCCAGCAGAGGACTGAATGCCTACGAGCAGTACTTC.